A single T cell receptor beta chain is shown here with its context. No antigen is known for it. A much larger clone differs by one base, so this may be a read error. This sample was included in a study of regulatory T cells in long-lasting Graves disease. Study overall: Antithyroid drugs had been taken under 3 months by newly diagnosed Graves' patients. Study-level points and caveats: Persistent disease preferred TRBV28, TRBJ1-2 and TRBJ2-5.

Time point here: newly diagnosed GD, antithyroid drugs for less than 3 months. Researchers made the TCR library from RNA that was extracted from PBMCs. Arm-PCR of CDR3 regions and iRepertoire HTBI primers were used to build TCR beta libraries. TCRdb re-analysed the multiplex PCR reads in MiXCR, keeping a single row per CDR3 protein. The repertoire holds about 470,000 distinct CDR3 sequences, with around 15% as singletons. The CDR3 consists of 16 residues. Germline V lookup: CDR1 SGHVS, CDR2 FQNEAQ. The same sample was also studied in work on T cells in Graves' hyperthyroidism and ophthalmopathy.

The chain uses TRBV7-8 and TRBJ2-7; 7 bases are a match to TRBD1. Sequenced here: peripheral blood mononuclear cells (PBMCs), sampled at new diagnosis, from a patient treated with antithyroid drugs. This sequence was found in a man aged 40-55 years with Graves disease. The chain's CDR3 is CTSSFPRQGSFYEQYF. CDR3 nucleotide sequence: TGTACCAGCAGCTTTCCTAGACAGGGAAGTTTCTACGAGCAGTACTTC.